This T cell receptor (beta chain) originates from a study of blood T cell repertoires in COVID-19. Turning to the study itself: Acute and convalescent COVID-19 samples came from the United States, Italy and Spain. Sample material is recorded as cDNA or gDNA derived from T cells, B-cell-depleted T cells, or PBMCs.

The CDR3 covers 11 residues. V lost 6 bases and J 8 bases, leaving 13 bases between the germline ends. The germline V gene encodes CDR1 DFQATT and CDR2 SNEGSKA (reference sequence). The authors' processing: Amplification of reference gene primers was used by the study to estimate nucleated cell counts. This table comes from immunoSEQ multiplex PCR, and its TCRdb copy is limited to in-frame clones, with some not included. V, J and clone size were drawn from that table, and D and trimming were deduced from the DNA. Found here are over 100,000 clones, about 83% of them singletons; the top ten hold 7.5% to 10%.

The chain links TRBV20-1 to TRBJ1-2; maybe TRBD1 (5 bases). The sequenced material came from peripheral blood. This clonotype was sampled from a man aged 35 to 55 with active or convalescent COVID-19. DNA of the CDR3: TGCAGTGCCGTTGCGGGGGGAGGCTACACCTTC. It codes for CSAVAGGGYTF.